A selection of T cell receptor beta chains follows, all from one sample in a study of T cells in Graves' hyperthyroidism and ophthalmopathy. TCRdb reanalysed the multiplex PCR reads using MiXCR and keeps one entry per CDR3 protein. This sample yields around 250,000 distinct CDR3 sequences, of which approximately 15% are seen a single time; about an eighth belongs to the top ten. Sequencing input: blood. These receptors were collected from a woman in her thirties or forties with Graves' hyperthyroidism that later progressed to Graves' ophthalmopathy. The CDR3 runs from the conserved cysteine through the conserved F or W. The D gene is left open where the match is weak. Clone size is given for some rows only: seen once, a few or many times, or a class if the clone is expanded.

size	V	J	D	CDR3	DNA
many	TRBV4-1	TRBJ2-7	NA	CASSQPGRLPYEQYF	TGCGCCAGCAGCCAACCAGGGCGCCTGCCCTACGAGCAGTACTTC
many	TRBV19	TRBJ1-1	NA	CASSRGRDKNTEAFF	TGTGCCAGTAGTAGAGGCCGGGACAAGAACACTGAAGCTTTCTTT
many	TRBV11-2	TRBJ1-1	NA	CASSRTLGRWGNTEAFF	TGTGCCAGCAGCCGGACATTGGGACGCTGGGGGAACACTGAAGCTTTCTTT
many	TRBV7-2	TRBJ1-4	NA	CASSPGGATNEKLFF	TGTGCCAGCAGTCCGGGGGGCGCAACTAATGAAAAACTGTTTTTT
many	TRBV19	TRBJ1-5	NA	CASSLGPLWGNQPQHF	TGTGCCAGTAGTTTAGGGCCCCTTTGGGGCAATCAGCCCCAGCATTTT
many	TRBV12-3/TRBV12-4	TRBJ2-2	NA	CASKDGLRDGSYAGELFF	TGTGCCAGCAAAGACGGGCTAAGAGACGGCAGTTATGCCGGGGAGCTGTTTTTT
many	TRBV28	TRBJ2-1	NA	CASGQYSNNEQFF	TGTGCCAGCGGACAGTATTCCAACAATGAGCAGTTCTTC
many	TRBV15	TRBJ2-7	TRBD2	CATGRGYSYEQYF	TGTGCCACCGGGCGGGGGTACTCCTACGAGCAGTACTTC
NA	TRBV7-9	TRBJ1-2	NA	CASSLASGAGGAYGYTF	TGTGCCAGCAGCTTAGCCTCTGGTGCGGGGGGGGCCTATGGCTACACCTTC
many	TRBV5-1	TRBJ2-5	TRBD2	CASSLAAGVGETQYF	TGCGCCAGCAGCTTGGCCGCGGGAGTCGGGGAGACCCAGTACTTC
NA	TRBV20-1	TRBJ2-2	NA	CSARGSGNTGELFF	TGCAGTGCCAGAGGGAGTGGGAACACCGGGGAGCTGTTTTTT
many	TRBV9	TRBJ2-2	TRBD2	CASSVVPSGRTGELFF	TGTGCCAGCAGCGTAGTGCCTAGCGGGAGAACCGGGGAGCTGTTTTTT
few	TRBV19	TRBJ2-5	NA	CASSIIAGKTQYF	TGTGCCAGTAGTATTATTGCGGGGAAGACCCAGTACTTC
many	TRBV6-8	TRBJ1-1	TRBD1	CASRPGQDKVWRTEAFF	TGTGCCAGCAGACCGGGACAGGATAAAGTATGGCGCACTGAAGCTTTCTTT
many	TRBV28	TRBJ2-7	TRBD2	CASSLGIAGGSNEQYF	TGTGCCAGCAGTTTAGGAATTGCGGGAGGTTCCAACGAGCAGTACTTC
many	TRBV20-1	TRBJ1-1	NA	CSAFGISMNTEAFF	TGCAGTGCTTTCGGGATCTCCATGAACACTGAAGCTTTCTTT
NA	TRBV19	TRBJ2-2	TRBD2	CASSILAGAGGELFF	TGTGCCAGTAGTATCCTAGCGGGAGCGGGCGGGGAGCTGTTTTTT
few	TRBV19	TRBJ2-3	TRBD2	CASSDPLQTSGYTDTQYF	TGTGCCAGTAGTGATCCCCTCCAGACTAGCGGCTACACAGATACGCAGTATTTT
NA	TRBV5-5	TRBJ2-2	TRBD2	CASSLRTSPSLGLFF	TGTGCCAGCAGCTTAAGGACTAGCCCCTCCCTCGGGCTGTTTTTT
many	TRBV7-9	TRBJ2-7	NA	CASSLGGALSHEQYF	TGTGCCAGCAGCTTAGGAGGGGCACTTTCCCACGAGCAGTACTTC
many	TRBV4-2	TRBJ2-3	TRBD2	CASSQEDWASGRAIRGTDTQYF	TGTGCCAGCAGCCAAGAAGATTGGGCTAGCGGGAGGGCCATTCGTGGCACAGATACGCAGTATTTT
few	TRBV3-1	TRBJ2-3	TRBD1	CASSRKTGVRTTDTQYF	TGTGCCAGCAGCCGAAAGACAGGGGTTAGGACCACAGATACGCAGTATTTT
many	TRBV28	TRBJ2-5	NA	CASSFLPGTQYF	TGTGCCAGCAGTTTCCTTCCAGGGACCCAGTACTTC
NA	TRBV7-3	TRBJ2-3	TRBD1	CASSLTGTGGVGDTQYF	TGTGCCAGCAGCTTAACCGGGACAGGGGGCGTCGGAGATACGCAGTATTTT
NA	TRBV10-1	TRBJ2-1	TRBD2	CASSLTSGNYNEQFF	TGCGCCAGCAGTCTTACTAGCGGGAACTACAATGAGCAGTTCTTC
many	TRBV19	TRBJ2-3	TRBD2	CASSRGLAGSTDTQYF	TGTGCCAGTAGTAGAGGGCTAGCGGGCAGCACAGATACGCAGTATTTT
many	TRBV11-2	TRBJ2-7	NA	CASSLAVIYEQYF	TGTGCCAGCAGCTTAGCAGTGATCTACGAGCAGTACTTC
NA	TRBV7-3	TRBJ2-2	TRBD2	CASNQAGGRIPGELFF	TGTGCCAGCAACCAAGCGGGCGGGAGGATACCCGGGGAGCTGTTTTTT
many	TRBV28	TRBJ2-1	NA	CASSGDVRFSYNEQFF	TGTGCCAGCAGTGGGGACGTCCGTTTCTCCTACAATGAGCAGTTCTTC
few	TRBV19	TRBJ1-5	NA	CASSMGLSLWPQHF	TGTGCCAGTAGTATGGGGCTGAGCCTTTGGCCCCAGCATTTT
many	TRBV11-2	TRBJ2-1	NA	CASSLVSSPAQFF	TGTGCCAGCAGCTTAGTAAGTAGTCCGGCGCAGTTCTTC
few	TRBV19	TRBJ2-7	NA	CASSPQAGTAFEQYF	TGTGCCAGTAGTCCCCAGGCCGGGACTGCGTTTGAGCAGTACTTC
many	TRBV10-1	TRBJ2-3	NA	CASSESRDSYTDTQYF	TGCGCCAGCAGTGAGTCCCGGGACTCCTACACAGATACGCAGTATTTT
many	TRBV20-1	TRBJ1-2	NA	CSALDRVSYGYTF	TGCAGTGCTCTGGACCGGGTCTCCTATGGCTACACCTTC
NA	TRBV11-2	TRBJ2-1	NA	CASSLGGGSSRQFF	TGTGCCAGCAGTTTAGGGGGAGGTTCTTCGAGGCAGTTCTTC
many	TRBV7-9	TRBJ1-6	NA	CASSLERGSSYNSPLHF	TGTGCCAGCAGCTTAGAAAGAGGCAGCTCCTATAATTCACCCCTCCACTTT
NA	TRBV13	TRBJ2-1	TRBD1	CASGTGMMIF	TGTGCCAGCGGGACAGGGATGATGATCTTC
NA	TRBV2	TRBJ2-3	TRBD2	CASGGLAGEDTQYF	TGTGCCAGCGGGGGACTAGCGGGAGAAGATACGCAGTATTTT
many	TRBV3-1	TRBJ2-7	NA	CASSQEAMDLYPHEQYF	TGTGCCAGCAGCCAAGAGGCTATGGACCTTTACCCCCACGAGCAGTACTTC
NA	TRBV6-2/TRBV6-3	TRBJ2-4	TRBD1	CASSLQGAAKNIQYF	TGTGCCAGCAGCCTACAGGGGGCGGCCAAAAACATTCAGTACTTC
NA	TRBV6-1	TRBJ2-2	NA	CASKAANTGELFF	TGTGCCAGCAAGGCGGCGAACACCGGGGAGCTGTTTTTT
few	TRBV30	TRBJ2-5	TRBD2	CAWGLAGILQETQYF	TGTGCCTGGGGACTAGCGGGTATCCTCCAAGAGACCCAGTACTTC
many	TRBV20-1	TRBJ2-1	TRBD2	CSASRPGLAGNNEQFF	TGCAGTGCTAGCCGACCGGGACTAGCGGGAAACAATGAGCAGTTCTTC
many	TRBV6-1	TRBJ2-6	TRBD1	CASSRTGTGGSGANVLTF	TGTGCCAGCAGCCGGACCGGGACAGGGGGCTCTGGGGCCAACGTCCTGACTTTC
many	TRBV5-1	TRBJ2-2	TRBD2	CASSLLAASNTGELFF	TGCGCCAGCAGCTTGCTAGCGGCCTCGAACACCGGGGAGCTGTTTTTT
many	TRBV2	TRBJ1-2	TRBD1	CASSPRDRGVYGYTF	TGTGCCAGCAGTCCCAGGGACAGGGGCGTCTATGGCTACACCTTC
many	TRBV28	TRBJ2-7	NA	CASSSGRRGIYEQYF	TGTGCCAGCAGCTCCGGGAGAAGAGGAATATACGAGCAGTACTTC
many	TRBV27	TRBJ2-4	NA	CASSLSGQAKNIQYF	TGTGCCAGCAGTTTATCGGGCCAGGCCAAAAACATTCAGTACTTC
many	TRBV24-1	TRBJ2-7	NA	CATSETQRRVYEQYF	TGTGCCACCAGTGAAACACAGCGTAGAGTCTACGAGCAGTACTTC
many	TRBV3-1	TRBJ2-1	NA	CASSRTGEQFF	TGTGCCAGCAGCCGTACGGGTGAGCAGTTCTTC
NA	TRBV4-1	TRBJ2-5	TRBD1	CASSHPGQGSRETQYF	TGCGCCAGCAGCCATCCCGGACAGGGCTCTAGGGAGACCCAGTACTTC
many	TRBV30	TRBJ1-5	NA	CAWSRRNGQPQHF	TGTGCCTGGAGTCGAAGGAACGGGCAGCCCCAGCATTTT
NA	TRBV7-8	TRBJ2-1	NA	CASSKLKQGGLTSGSYNEQFF	TGTGCCAGCAGCAAGCTAAAACAGGGGGGCCTAACTAGCGGTTCCTACAATGAGCAGTTCTTC
NA	TRBV19	TRBJ2-1	TRBD2	CASSISLGTSGSEQFF	TGTGCCAGTAGTATAAGCCTCGGGACTAGCGGGTCTGAGCAGTTCTTC
once	TRBV11-2	TRBJ2-3	TRBD2	CASSGSLAGVDTQYF	TGTGCCAGCAGCGGTTCTTTAGCGGGAGTAGATACGCAGTATTTT
few	TRBV20-1	TRBJ2-7	TRBD1	CSAQNRGTFYEQYF	TGCAGTGCTCAAAACAGGGGAACCTTCTACGAGCAGTACTTC
few	TRBV10-1	TRBJ2-5	TRBD2	CASSDAVAGEGRETQYF	TGCGCCAGCAGTGACGCGGTAGCGGGAGAAGGTCGAGAGACCCAGTACTTC